This TCR beta chain was sequenced in a study of PD-L1 blockade in urothelial cancer. Across the study: From 2014, patients received atezolizumab, given as 1,200 mg intravenously every 3 weeks.

Germline V gene sequence: CDR1 SGHKS, CDR2 YYEKEE (reference sequence). The CDR3 covers 13 residues. V was pared by 2 bases and J by 4 bases, with 9 bases between. Regarding time point: pretreatment peripheral blood. The repertoire was sequenced with immunoSEQ multiplex PCR; TCRdb's copy has only in-frame clones and lacks some. The data contain tens of thousands of clones, about four fifths of them singletons. The TCR originated in a woman between 65 and 79 years old with urothelial cancer. Sequencing used PBMCs, obtained around atezolizumab (anti-PD-L1) treatment. The chain links TRBV5-5 to TRBJ1-1; D not resolved. In DNA form, the CDR3 reads TGTGCCAGCAGCTTAACAGATATCACTGAAGCTTTCTTT. Translation: CASSLTDITEAFF.